This is a list of T cell receptor beta chains from one sample in a study of CD8+ T cells in alopecia areata. Some clones are missing from TCRdb's copy, which holds only in-frame ones; the method was immunoSEQ multiplex PCR. This sample carries approximately 100,000 clones, 35% to 45% of them seen once, and the ten largest clones take around 0.8%. The specimen was CD4+ T cells sorted from blood. Source of these receptors: a human donor with alopecia areata. Each CDR3 is given with its conserved first and last residue. Fields, in order: V gene, J gene, D gene, CDR3 protein. A D gene is named only where the DNA matches it firmly.

V gene: TRBV30
J gene: TRBJ2-1
D gene: .
CDR3 protein: CAWSSLRGGEQFF

V gene: TRBV29-1
J gene: TRBJ2-2
D gene: TRBD2
CDR3 protein: CSVSRGGDGELFF

V gene: TRBV30
J gene: TRBJ2-3
D gene: .
CDR3 protein: CAWSVGGLDTQYF

V gene: TRBV30
J gene: TRBJ1-2
D gene: TRBD1
CDR3 protein: CAWSVGGTAVGYTF

V gene: TRBV29-1
J gene: TRBJ2-1
D gene: .
CDR3 protein: CSVEVLGLNNEQFF

V gene: TRBV2
J gene: TRBJ1-1
D gene: .
CDR3 protein: CASSPSGIWTEAFF

V gene: TRBV15
J gene: TRBJ2-5
D gene: .
CDR3 protein: CATSPQRETQYF

V gene: TRBV11-2
J gene: TRBJ2-7
D gene: .
CDR3 protein: CASARILPPYEQYF

V gene: TRBV5-1
J gene: TRBJ1-2
D gene: TRBD1
CDR3 protein: CASSPGQGRTF

V gene: TRBV11-2
J gene: TRBJ2-5
D gene: TRBD2
CDR3 protein: CASSSRGLAGDLVTQYF

V gene: TRBV7-2
J gene: TRBJ2-3
D gene: .
CDR3 protein: CASRLRGRGDTQYF